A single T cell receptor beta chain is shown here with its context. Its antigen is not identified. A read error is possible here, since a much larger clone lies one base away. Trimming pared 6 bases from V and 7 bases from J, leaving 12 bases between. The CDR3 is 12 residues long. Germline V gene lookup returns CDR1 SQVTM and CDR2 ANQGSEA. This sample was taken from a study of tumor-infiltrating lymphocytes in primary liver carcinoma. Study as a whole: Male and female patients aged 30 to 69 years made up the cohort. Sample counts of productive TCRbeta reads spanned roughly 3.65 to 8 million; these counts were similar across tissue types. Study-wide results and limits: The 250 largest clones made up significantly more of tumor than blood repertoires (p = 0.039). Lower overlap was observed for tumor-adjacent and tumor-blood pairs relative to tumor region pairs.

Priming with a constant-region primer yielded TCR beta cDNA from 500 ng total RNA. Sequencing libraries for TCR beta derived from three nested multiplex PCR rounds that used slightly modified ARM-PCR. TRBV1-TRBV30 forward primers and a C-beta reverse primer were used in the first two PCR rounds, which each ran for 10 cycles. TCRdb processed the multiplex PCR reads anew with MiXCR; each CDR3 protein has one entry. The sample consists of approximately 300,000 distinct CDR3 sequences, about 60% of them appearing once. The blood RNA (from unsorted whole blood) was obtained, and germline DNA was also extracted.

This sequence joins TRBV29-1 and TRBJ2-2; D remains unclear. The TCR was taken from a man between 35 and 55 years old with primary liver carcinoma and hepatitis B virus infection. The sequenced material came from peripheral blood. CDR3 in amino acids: CSVPEVSGELFF. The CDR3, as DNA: TGCAGCGTGCCTGAGGTGAGCGGGGAGCTGTTTTTT.